This TCR beta chain is drawn from a study of blood T cells in healthy people across ages. Across the whole study: In model experiments, template switching was able to capture about one barcoded beta molecule for every two T cells that were present. Study conclusions and caveats: Estimated diversity across one million T cells was deemed an underestimate. Compared with aged donors, long-lived donors showed fewer expanded clones, suggesting selection.

Per germline, CDR1 GTSNPN and CDR2 SVGIG (reference sequence). V was pared by 8 bases and J by 5 bases, with 10 bases between. The CDR3 extends over 10 amino acids. In this sample, this clonotype turned up a few times. Its antigen is undetermined. Using a J-beta primer mix together with a sample-barcoded 5' primer, a second PCR was run for roughly 6 to 12 cycles. TCRdb fed the 5' RACE reads into MiXCR, producing one record per CDR3 protein. The data hold about 650,000 distinct CDR3 sequences, with 32% observed a single time. Per sample, extraction of total RNA gave at least 5.5 micrograms in every case.

The TCR sequence derives from a woman older than 75 in good health. The chain carries TRBV30 and TRBJ2-7; tentatively, D is TRBD1 (5 bases). The sequencing input was blood. CDR3 sequence: CAARGHEQYF. The DNA of the CDR3 is TGTGCCGCTAGGGGTCACGAGCAGTACTTC.